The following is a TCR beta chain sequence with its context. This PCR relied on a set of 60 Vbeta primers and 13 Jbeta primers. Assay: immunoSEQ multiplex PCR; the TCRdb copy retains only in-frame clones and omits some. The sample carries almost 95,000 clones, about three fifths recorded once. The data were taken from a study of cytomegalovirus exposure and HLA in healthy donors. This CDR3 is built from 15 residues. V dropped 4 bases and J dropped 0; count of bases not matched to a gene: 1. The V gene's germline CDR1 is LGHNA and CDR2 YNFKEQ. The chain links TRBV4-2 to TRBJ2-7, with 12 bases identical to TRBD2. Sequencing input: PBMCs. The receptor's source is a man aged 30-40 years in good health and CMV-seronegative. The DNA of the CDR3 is TGTGCCAGCAGCCCGACTAGCGGGAGCTCCTACGAGCAGTACTTC. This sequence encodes CASSPTSGSSYEQYF.